This T cell receptor beta chain was identified in a study of blood T cell repertoires in COVID-19. Profiled with immunoSEQ multiplex PCR; TCRdb holds only in-frame clones, not every one. This table holds about 150,000 clones, about 79% found once. Material: peripheral blood. The sequence was collected from a woman aged 45-65 years with acute or convalescent COVID-19.

CDR3: CASSQTSGTSGGVEQFF. The CDR3 bases are TGCGCCAGCAGCCAAACCTCCGGGACTAGCGGGGGGGTTGAGCAGTTCTTC. The V and J genes are TRBV5-1 and TRBJ2-1; the match to TRBD2 covers 16 bases. This CDR3 comprises 17 residues. CDR1 is SGHRS, CDR2 YFSETQ, per germline. J was trimmed by 9 bases and V by 4 bases; bases with no gene match: 10.